This TCR beta chain was captured by sequencing in a study of blood T cell repertoires in COVID-19. Study summary: Collection of acute and convalescent COVID-19 samples took place in the United States, Italy and Spain.

TCRdb's table, derived via immunoSEQ multiplex PCR, lists solely in-frame clones and lacks some. The sample shows about 28,000 clones, around 90% of them seen only once. CDR3 length: 14 residues. CDR1 is MNHEY and CDR2 is SMNVEV in the germline V gene (reference sequence). V was cut by 2 bases and J by 2 bases, with 9 bases left in between. Input material: peripheral blood. The sequence was obtained from a man aged 55 to 70 with active COVID-19. The chain is built from TRBV27 and TRBJ1-2, with D perhaps TRBD1 (5 bases). The CDR3 region is CASSLSRENYGYTF. In DNA form, the CDR3 reads TGTGCCAGCAGTTTAAGCAGGGAAAACTATGGCTACACCTTC.